This TCR beta chain was observed in a study of blood T cells in healthy people across ages. Study findings and constraints: Strong correlation existed between TCR beta diversity and naive T cell percentage.

For the second PCR, which ran for 7 to 11 cycles, a sample-barcoded 5' primer and a J-beta primer mix were used. Template switching added a 12-random-nucleotide identifier to every cDNA molecule. TCRdb fed the 5' RACE reads into MiXCR, producing one record per CDR3 protein. This sample carries almost 800,000 distinct CDR3 sequences, about 62% of them seen once, and the ten largest clones take 22%. For this clonotype: As yet, its antigen is unknown.

For every donor, a draw yielded 8.5 to 10 milliliters of peripheral blood. The clonotype originates from a young man in good health. The sequenced sample was blood.

The CDR3 nucleotides are TGCGCCAGCAGCTGGGGGACTAGCGGGATTGAAGAGACCCAGTACTTC. Protein product: CASSWGTSGIEETQYF. This sequence joins TRBV5-1 and TRBJ2-5; TRBD2 matches at 13 bases. This CDR3 spans 16 amino acids. Germline V gene data show CDR1 as SGHRS and CDR2 as YFSETQ. J was trimmed by 3 bases and V by 3 bases; bases with no gene match: 5.